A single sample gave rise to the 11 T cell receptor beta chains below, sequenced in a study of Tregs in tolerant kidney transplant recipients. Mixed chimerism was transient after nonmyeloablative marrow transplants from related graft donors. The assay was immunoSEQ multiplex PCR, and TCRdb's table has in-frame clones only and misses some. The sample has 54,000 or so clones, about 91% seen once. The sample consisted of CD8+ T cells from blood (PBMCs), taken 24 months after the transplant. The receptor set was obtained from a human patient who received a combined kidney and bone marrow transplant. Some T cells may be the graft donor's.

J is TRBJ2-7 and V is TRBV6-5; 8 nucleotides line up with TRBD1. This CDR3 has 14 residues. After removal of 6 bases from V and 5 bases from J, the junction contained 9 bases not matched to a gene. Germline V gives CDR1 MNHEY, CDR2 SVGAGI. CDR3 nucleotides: TGTGCCAGCAGACTCGGGGGACAGGTCCACGAGCAGTACTTC. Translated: CASRLGGQVHEQYF.

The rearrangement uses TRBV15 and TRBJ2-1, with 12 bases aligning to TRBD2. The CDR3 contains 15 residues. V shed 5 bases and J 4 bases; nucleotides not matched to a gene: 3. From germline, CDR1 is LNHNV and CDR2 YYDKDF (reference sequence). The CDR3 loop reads CATSPTSGGYNEQFF. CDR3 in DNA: TGTGCCACCAGCCCGACTAGCGGGGGTTACAATGAGCAGTTCTTC.

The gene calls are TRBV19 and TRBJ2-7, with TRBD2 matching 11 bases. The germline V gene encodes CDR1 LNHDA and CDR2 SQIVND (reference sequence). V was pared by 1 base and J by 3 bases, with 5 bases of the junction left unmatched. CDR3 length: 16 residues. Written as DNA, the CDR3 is TGTGCCAGTAGTATAGCCTCCGGGACTAGCGGCTACGAGCAGTACTTC. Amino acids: CASSIASGTSGYEQYF.

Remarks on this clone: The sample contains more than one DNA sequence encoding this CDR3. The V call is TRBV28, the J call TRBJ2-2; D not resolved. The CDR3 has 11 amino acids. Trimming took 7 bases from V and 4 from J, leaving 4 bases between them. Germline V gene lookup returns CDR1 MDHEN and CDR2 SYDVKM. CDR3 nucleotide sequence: TGTGCCAGCACCCTCACCGGGGAGCTGTTTTTT. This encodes CASTLTGELFF. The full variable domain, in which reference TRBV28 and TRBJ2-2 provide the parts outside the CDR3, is DVKVTQSSRYLVKRTGEKVFLECVQDMDHENMFWYRQDPGLGLRLIYFSYDVKMKEKGDIPEGYSVSREKKERFSLILESASTNQTSMYLCASTLTGELFFGEGSRLTVL.

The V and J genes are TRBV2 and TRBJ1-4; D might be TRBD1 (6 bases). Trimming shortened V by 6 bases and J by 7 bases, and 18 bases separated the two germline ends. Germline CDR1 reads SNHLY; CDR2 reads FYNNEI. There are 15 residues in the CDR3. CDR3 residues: CASRASRGRIEKLFF. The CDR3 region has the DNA TGTGCCAGCAGGGCCTCCAGGGGTCGTATTGAAAAACTGTTTTTT.

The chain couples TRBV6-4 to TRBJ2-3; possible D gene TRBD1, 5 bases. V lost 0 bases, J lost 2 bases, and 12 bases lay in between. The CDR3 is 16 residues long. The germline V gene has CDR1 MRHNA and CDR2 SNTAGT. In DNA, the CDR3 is TGTGCCAGCAGTGACTCGAATGGGGCCCCCACAGATACGCAGTATTTT. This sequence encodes CASSDSNGAPTDTQYF.

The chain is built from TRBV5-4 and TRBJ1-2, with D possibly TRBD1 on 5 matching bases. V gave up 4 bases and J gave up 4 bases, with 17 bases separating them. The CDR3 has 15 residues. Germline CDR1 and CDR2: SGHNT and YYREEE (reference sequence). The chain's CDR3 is CASSPGRGGIYGYTF. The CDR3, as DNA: TGTGCCAGCAGCCCCGGTCGGGGGGGGATCTATGGCTACACCTTC.

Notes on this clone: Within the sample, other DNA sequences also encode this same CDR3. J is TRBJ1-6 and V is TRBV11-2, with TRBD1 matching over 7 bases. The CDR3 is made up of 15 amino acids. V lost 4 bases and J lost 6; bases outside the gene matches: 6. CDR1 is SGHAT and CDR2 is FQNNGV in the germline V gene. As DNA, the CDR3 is TGTGCCAGCAGCTCGGAAGAGGGGGCTAATTCACCCCTCCACTTT. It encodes CASSSEEGANSPLHF.

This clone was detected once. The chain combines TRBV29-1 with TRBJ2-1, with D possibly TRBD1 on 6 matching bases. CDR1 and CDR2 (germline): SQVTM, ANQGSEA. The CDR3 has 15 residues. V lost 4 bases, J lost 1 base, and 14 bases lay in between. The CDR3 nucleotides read TGCAGCGTTGTTGGGGGCTCAAAATCCTACAATGAGCAGTTCTTC. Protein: CSVVGGSKSYNEQFF.

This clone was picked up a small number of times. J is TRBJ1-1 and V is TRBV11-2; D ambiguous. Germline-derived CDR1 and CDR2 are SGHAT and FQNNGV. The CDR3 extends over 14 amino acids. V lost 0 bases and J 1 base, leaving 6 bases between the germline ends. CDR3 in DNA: TGTGCCAGCAGCTTAGAATCGTGGAACACTGAAGCTTTCTTT. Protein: CASSLESWNTEAFF. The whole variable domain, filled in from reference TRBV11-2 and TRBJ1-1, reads EAGVAQSPRYKIIEKRQSVAFWCNPISGHATLYWYQQILGQGPKLLIQFQNNGVVDDSQLPKDRFSAERLKGVDSTLKIQPAKLEDSAVYLCASSLESWNTEAFFGQGTRLTVV.

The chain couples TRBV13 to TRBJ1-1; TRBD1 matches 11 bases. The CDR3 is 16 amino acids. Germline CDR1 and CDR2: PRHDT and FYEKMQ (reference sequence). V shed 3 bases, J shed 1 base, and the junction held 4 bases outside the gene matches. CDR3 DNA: TGTGCCAGCAGCTTTTTAGGACAGGGGGCGAACACTGAAGCTTTCTTT. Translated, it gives CASSFLGQGANTEAFF. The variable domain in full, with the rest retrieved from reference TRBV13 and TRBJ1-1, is AAGVIQSPRHLIKEKRETATLKCYPIPRHDTVYWYQQGPGQDPQFLISFYEKMQSDKGSIPDRFSAQQFSDYHSELNMSSLELGDSALYFCASSFLGQGANTEAFFGQGTRLTVV.